The clone carrying this T cell receptor beta chain was seen many times. Its antigen is not known. The data stem from a study of T cells in Graves' hyperthyroidism and ophthalmopathy. Points from the study as a whole: Stable hyperthyroidism and ophthalmopathy were separated using 13 V-J signatures.

Between the trimmed V and J ends, which lost 5 bases and 9 bases, there was a span of 16 bases. This CDR3 is built from 13 residues. CDR1 and CDR2 (germline): SGHTA, FQGNSA. When hyperthyroidism was first diagnosed, the blood sample was taken, preceding any ophthalmopathy symptoms. The investigators amplified TCR beta CDR3 regions from RNA transcripts. Researchers ran a first-round RT-PCR on the TCR CDR3 using the HTBI primer set. TCRdb ran MiXCR on the multiplex PCR reads and lists one entry per CDR3 protein. The table shows about 360,000 distinct CDR3 sequences, with roughly 14% occurring only once.

The rearrangement joins TRBV7-2 to TRBJ1-1; no clear D. The source material was blood. The origin of this receptor is a young woman with Graves' hyperthyroidism that later progressed to Graves' ophthalmopathy. CDR3: CASSPQSQWQAFF. The CDR3 nucleotides are TGTGCCAGCAGCCCCCAGTCCCAATGGCAAGCTTTCTTT.